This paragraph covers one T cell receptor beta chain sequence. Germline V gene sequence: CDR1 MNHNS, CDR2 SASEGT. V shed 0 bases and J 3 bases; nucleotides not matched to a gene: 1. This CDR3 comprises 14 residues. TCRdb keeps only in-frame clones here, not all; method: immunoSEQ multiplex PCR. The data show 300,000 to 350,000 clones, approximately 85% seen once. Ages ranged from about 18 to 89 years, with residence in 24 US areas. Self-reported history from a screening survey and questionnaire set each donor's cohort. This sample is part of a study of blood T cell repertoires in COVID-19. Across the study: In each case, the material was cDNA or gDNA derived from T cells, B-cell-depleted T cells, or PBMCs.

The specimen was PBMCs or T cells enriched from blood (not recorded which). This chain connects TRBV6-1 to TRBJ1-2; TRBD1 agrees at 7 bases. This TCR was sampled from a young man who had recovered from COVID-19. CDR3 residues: CASSEAGTDYGYTF. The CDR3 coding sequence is TGTGCCAGCAGTGAAGCCGGGACAGACTATGGCTACACCTTC.